Each of the 17 T cell receptor beta chains below was sequenced from the same sample in a study of blood T cell repertoires in COVID-19. Here immunoSEQ multiplex PCR was the method, and the copy in TCRdb shows in-frame clones only, minus some. The table has tens of thousands of clones, 83% seen once. The sample comprised peripheral blood. All receptors come from a middle-aged man with acute or convalescent COVID-19.

The chain carries TRBV19 and TRBJ2-5; 8 bases fit TRBD1. Germline CDR1 and CDR2: LNHDA and SQIVND (reference sequence). With V trimmed by 8 bases and J by 5 bases, 7 bases remained unmatched. The CDR3 contains 13 residues. CDR3 DNA sequence: TGTGCCAGTGGTAAGACAGGGGCGGAGACCCAGTACTTC. Translating gives CASGKTGAETQYF.

This chain's CDR3 is CASSPVTGGSTDTQYF. The CDR3 region has the DNA TGTGCCAGCTCTCCCGTGACAGGGGGCTCCACAGATACGCAGTATTTT. The V and J genes are TRBV18 and TRBJ2-3, with 10 bases fitting TRBD1. V gave up 6 bases and J gave up 2 bases; unmatched junction bases: 8. The V gene's germline CDR1 is KGHSH and CDR2 LQKENI. This CDR3 contains 16 residues.

This clone came up a few times. The chain links TRBV2 to TRBJ2-7; D is uncertain. Germline V gene data show CDR1 as SNHLY and CDR2 as FYNNEI. The V gene lost 3 bases and the J gene lost 2 bases, with 14 bases spanning the gap. There are 15 residues in the CDR3. The CDR3 sequence is CASSDPRIVTYEQYV. The CDR3 region has the DNA TGTGCCAGCAGTGACCCCAGGATTGTTACCTACGAGCAGTACGTC.

This clone showed up just a few times. The rearrangement uses TRBV18 and TRBJ1-1; no definite D call. Germline loops: CDR1 KGHSH, CDR2 LQKENI. Trimming took 6 bases from V and 0 from J, leaving 8 bases between them. The CDR3 consists of 13 residues. The CDR3 DNA is TGTGCCAGCTCGGCCTCAATGAACACTGAAGCTTTCTTT. Residues: CASSASMNTEAFF.

This chain connects TRBV5-5 to TRBJ1-2, with 8 positions matching TRBD1. Germline V lookup: CDR1 SGHKS, CDR2 YYEKEE (reference sequence). Unmatched junction bases numbered 4, after V lost 1 base and J lost 2 bases. The CDR3 spans 15 residues. CDR3 protein: CASSLIAGGNYGYTF. The CDR3 region has the DNA TGTGCCAGCAGCTTGATCGCAGGGGGCAACTATGGCTACACCTTC. Together with reference TRBV5-5 and TRBJ1-2, the CDR3 gives the full variable domain: DAGVTQSPTHLIKTRGQQVTLRCSPISGHKSVSWYQQVLGQGPQFIFQYYEKEERGRGNFPDRFSARQFPNYSSELNVNALLLGDSALYLCASSLIAGGNYGYTFGSGTRLTVV.

The chain links TRBV5-1 to TRBJ1-2; no reliable D call. The CDR3 is made up of 12 amino acids. CDR1 and CDR2 (germline): SGHRS, YFSETQ. V lost 2 bases, J lost 7 bases, and 9 bases lay in between. The CDR3 region is CASSFRGIGYTF. The CDR3 DNA reads as TGCGCCAGCAGCTTTAGAGGGATTGGCTACACCTTC.

This clone has only one observation. The chain uses TRBV3-1 (or the pseudogene TRBV3-2) and TRBJ1-2; D might be TRBD1 (6 bases). Germline loops: CDR1 LGHDT, CDR2 YNNKEL (reference sequence). CDR3 length: 15 amino acids. Trimming pared 0 bases from V and 7 bases from J, leaving 15 bases between. DNA for the CDR3: TGTGCCAGCAGCCAAGAGGGCAGGGGACCCGGTGGCTACACCTTC. Translating it yields CASSQEGRGPGGYTF.

This clone was counted only a few times. The chain uses TRBV2 and TRBJ2-3; 8 nucleotides align to TRBD2. Trimming at V came to 7 bases and at J to 4 bases, leaving 10 bases not matched to a gene. The germline V gene encodes CDR1 SNHLY and CDR2 FYNNEI. CDR3 length equals 15 residues. The CDR3 nucleotides are TGTGCCAGCAACCCCACTAGCGGCTTATCAGATACGCAGTATTTT. This encodes CASNPTSGLSDTQYF.

The J gene is TRBJ1-1, the V gene TRBV29-1, with TRBD1 identical over 8 bases. Germline CDR1 reads SQVTM; CDR2 reads ANQGSEA. Germline trimming cut 7 bases from V and 2 bases from J; bases unmatched to any gene: 15. The length of the CDR3 is 16 residues. The CDR3 reads CSGRTGFNWENTEAFF. The CDR3 nucleotides are TGCAGCGGTCGGACAGGGTTTAATTGGGAAAACACTGAAGCTTTCTTT.

V usage is TRBV24-1 and J usage is TRBJ1-4, with 7 bases that match TRBD1. The CDR3 is made up of 14 amino acids. Germline-derived CDR1 and CDR2 are KGHDR and SFDVKD. V gave up 3 bases and J gave up 5 bases; unmatched junction bases: 2. CDR3 residues: CATSDAGGNEKLFF. CDR3 nucleotide sequence: TGTGCCACCAGTGATGCAGGGGGAAATGAAAAACTGTTTTTT.

The chain combines TRBV10-3 with TRBJ1-1; unclear D gene. The CDR3 totals 15 residues. Germline V gene data show CDR1 as ENHRY and CDR2 as SYGVKD. V was trimmed by 2 bases and J by 1 base, leaving 11 bases between them. Written as DNA, the CDR3 is TGTGCCATCAGTGAGACTGGCGGAGCGAACACTGAAGCTTTCTTT. Its protein is CAISETGGANTEAFF.

This sequence joins TRBV14 and TRBJ2-4, with TRBD2 matching 12 bases. J was trimmed by 6 bases and V by 3 bases; bases with no gene match: 9. The CDR3 consists of 17 residues. Germline V gives CDR1 SGHDN, CDR2 FVKESK. CDR3 amino acids: CASSHNLLAGGRNIQYF. The CDR3 coding sequence is TGTGCCAGCAGCCACAATTTACTAGCGGGAGGCCGAAACATTCAGTACTTC.

This chain joins TRBV5-1 and TRBJ1-6, with 8 bases aligning to TRBD1. V lost 0 bases, J lost 8 bases, and 7 bases stayed unmatched. Germline CDR1 reads SGHRS; CDR2 reads YFSETQ. CDR3 length: 16 residues. In DNA form, the CDR3 reads TGCGCCAGCAGCTTGGGTTTCGGACAGGGTGATTCACCCCTCCACTTT. It encodes CASSLGFGQGDSPLHF.

V is TRBV6-5 and J is TRBJ1-5; D not resolved. The CDR3 contains 14 residues. Trimming left V 7 bases short and J 5 bases short, with 15 bases between. Germline CDR1 MNHEY, CDR2 SVGAGI. The CDR3 DNA is TGTGCCAGCATTGGTACGACGGAGGATCAGCCCCAGCATTTT. Translation: CASIGTTEDQPQHF.

V and J are TRBV10-3 and TRBJ1-3; TRBD1 matches at 7 bases. Germline CDR1 is ENHRY and CDR2 is SYGVKD. Trimming removed 8 bases from V and 1 base from J; junction bases left unmatched: 5. The CDR3 is 14 residues long. The CDR3 is CAIGGTASGNTIYF. The CDR3 DNA follows: TGTGCCATCGGAGGGACAGCGTCTGGAAACACCATATATTTT.

CDR3 coding DNA: TGTGCCAGCCTCGAACCGCGGCATTTGCTGCATTTT. Protein sequence: CASLEPRHLLHF. The rearrangement links TRBV6-4 to TRBJ1-5, with unresolved D. The CDR3 runs to 12 residues. Germline CDR1 is MRHNA and CDR2 is SNTAGT. Trimming removed 8 bases at V and 15 bases at J, with 20 bases between.

Here the CDR3 DNA reads TGTGCCAGCAGCCTCGCGGGAGGGGCAACTGAAGCTTTCTTT. This encodes CASSLAGGATEAFF. The J gene is TRBJ1-1, the V gene TRBV2; D possibly corresponds to TRBD1 (5 bases). Per the germline V gene, CDR1 is SNHLY and CDR2 is FYNNEI. The ends were cut back, 6 bases at V and 5 bases at J, with 16 bases in the middle. The CDR3 spans 14 residues.